A selection of T cell receptor beta chains follows, all from one sample in a study of control samples from healthy donors and cancer patients. Profiled with immunoSEQ multiplex PCR; TCRdb holds only in-frame clones, not every one. The profile shows 73,000 or so clones, roughly 84% of them singletons. Sequenced material: blood. Receptor source: a woman aged 50 to 60 in good health. The conserved cysteine and the conserved F or W are not part of the CDR3 here. The order of the fields is J gene, V gene, CDR3 protein.

>TRBJ2-4|TRBV6-1
ASSEPNIQY
>TRBJ2-1|TRBV4-1
ASSQDRGSLYEQF
>TRBJ1-2|TRBV19
ASKEEPYGYT
>TRBJ2-2|TRBV7-8
ASSPRPDTGELF
>TRBJ1-4|TRBV3-1/TRBV3-2
ASSQASGGSNEKLF
>TRBJ2-1|TRBV9
ASSVSGLASYNEQF
>TRBJ2-5|TRBV5-1
ASSFSGGEETQY
>TRBJ2-3|TRBV7-6
ASTEDPTASTDTQY
>TRBJ2-1|TRBV27
ASSFPGLDYNEQF
>TRBJ2-1|TRBV7-9
ASSLQGGTYNEQF
>TRBJ2-6|TRBV18
ASSPPLDRISGANVLT
>TRBJ1-4|TRBV9
ASSGGDINEKLF
>TRBJ2-7|TRBV12-3/TRBV12-4
ASSLGVRNEQY
>TRBJ2-3|TRBV3-1/TRBV3-2
ASSHGLVWTDTQY
>TRBJ2-5|TRBV19
ASSISGRAQETQY
>TRBJ2-7|TRBV5-4
ASSPGTRGKGEQY
>TRBJ2-1|TRBV12-3/TRBV12-4
ASSGLGGTEQF
>TRBJ2-5|TRBV15
ATSATGGGSILAETQY
>TRBJ1-4|TRBV3-1/TRBV3-2
ASSTGVSEEKLF
>TRBJ1-2|TRBV5-1
ASSPYRGGLNGYT
>TRBJ2-2|TRBV19
ASSIDHRGLNTGELF
>TRBJ2-7|TRBV27
ASSHHPGGYSYEQY
>TRBJ2-1|TRBV30
AWSVGAGLYNEQF
>TRBJ2-5|TRBV27
ASRKDRGETQY
>TRBJ2-1|TRBV5-6
ASSQGLYNEQF
>TRBJ2-2|TRBV4-1
ASSQDTGNTGELF
>TRBJ1-5|TRBV6-5
ASRGQPGEPQH
>TRBJ1-5|TRBV7-9
ASSLETGPQH
>TRBJ1-5|TRBV15
ATSRGGQALYSNQPQH
>TRBJ1-1|TRBV6-5
ASSPGPPEAF
>TRBJ1-2|TRBV9
ASSVVDSLSNYGYT
>TRBJ2-7|TRBV28
ASSEGGSSYEQY
>TRBJ2-7|TRBV6-6
ASKASQLYEQY
>TRBJ2-2|TRBV12-2
ASRPWENRGAV
>TRBJ1-5|TRBV6-5
ASSPTGGRNQPQH
>TRBJ2-7|TRBV9
ASSVGTGSPYEQY
>TRBJ2-7|TRBV4-1
ASSHWGLAPYEQY
>TRBJ1-1|TRBV28
ASSLRRAKAF
>TRBJ2-7|TRBV19
ASSIGLTEQY
>TRBJ2-1|TRBV20-1
SASLIRGEQF
>TRBJ2-7|TRBV30
AWSANTGEQY
>TRBJ2-6|TRBV30
AWSVTMGSGANVLT
>TRBJ2-3|TRBV2
ASSMGTSGRTDTQY
>TRBJ2-7|TRBV27
ASSLSGRYEQY
>TRBJ1-2|TRBV28
ASSPSWTGDGYT
>TRBJ2-7|TRBV5-4
ASSRRDRGNEQY
>TRBJ1-1|TRBV5-1
ASTPGQDLNTEAF
>TRBJ1-1|TRBV5-1
ASSFQEETEAF
>TRBJ2-2|TRBV10-1
ASNQGQITGELF
>TRBJ1-2|TRBV6-6
ASSQTQGAHGYT